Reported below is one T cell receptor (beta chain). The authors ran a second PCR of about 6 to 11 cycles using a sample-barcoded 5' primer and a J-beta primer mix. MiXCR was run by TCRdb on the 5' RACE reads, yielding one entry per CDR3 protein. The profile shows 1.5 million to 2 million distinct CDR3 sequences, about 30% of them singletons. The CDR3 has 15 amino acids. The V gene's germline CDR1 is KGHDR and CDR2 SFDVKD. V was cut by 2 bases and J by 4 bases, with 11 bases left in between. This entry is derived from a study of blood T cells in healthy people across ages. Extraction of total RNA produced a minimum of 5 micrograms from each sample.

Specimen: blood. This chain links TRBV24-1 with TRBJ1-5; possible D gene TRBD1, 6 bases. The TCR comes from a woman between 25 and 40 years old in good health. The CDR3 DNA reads TGTGCCACCAGTGATTCCGACAGGTTAAATCAGCCCCAGCATTTT. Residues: CATSDSDRLNQPQHF.